This TCR beta chain derives from a study of T cell responses to AZD1222 COVID-19 vaccine. This CDR3 spans 13 amino acids. Germline assignment: CDR1 MGHDK and CDR2 SYGVNS. Unmatched junction bases numbered 4, after V lost 6 bases and J lost 5 bases. Only a few counts were recorded for this clone. Its antigen is still unknown. Here immunoSEQ multiplex PCR was the method, and the copy in TCRdb shows in-frame clones only, minus some. The sample includes around 100,000 clones, roughly 84% of them seen just once. Study-level findings and limits: Increases in Spike-specific TCR breadth and depth were seen after two AZD1222 doses. With dominance at 160-218 and 743-854, vaccine-associated CD4 TCRs spanned spike. Epitopes outside B.1.351 and B.1.1.7 mutated regions reportedly drew nearly half of spike TCRs. Without day 14 samples, only post-peak T cell repertoires were studied.

The clonotype originates from an adult in good health. This sample comprised peripheral blood, obtained on day 0 of AZD1222 vaccination. This rearrangement joins TRBV25-1 to TRBJ1-1; 9 bases are a match to TRBD1. CDR3 sequence: CASRGQGRTEAFF. The CDR3 nucleotides are TGTGCCAGCAGGGGACAGGGACGGACTGAAGCTTTCTTT.